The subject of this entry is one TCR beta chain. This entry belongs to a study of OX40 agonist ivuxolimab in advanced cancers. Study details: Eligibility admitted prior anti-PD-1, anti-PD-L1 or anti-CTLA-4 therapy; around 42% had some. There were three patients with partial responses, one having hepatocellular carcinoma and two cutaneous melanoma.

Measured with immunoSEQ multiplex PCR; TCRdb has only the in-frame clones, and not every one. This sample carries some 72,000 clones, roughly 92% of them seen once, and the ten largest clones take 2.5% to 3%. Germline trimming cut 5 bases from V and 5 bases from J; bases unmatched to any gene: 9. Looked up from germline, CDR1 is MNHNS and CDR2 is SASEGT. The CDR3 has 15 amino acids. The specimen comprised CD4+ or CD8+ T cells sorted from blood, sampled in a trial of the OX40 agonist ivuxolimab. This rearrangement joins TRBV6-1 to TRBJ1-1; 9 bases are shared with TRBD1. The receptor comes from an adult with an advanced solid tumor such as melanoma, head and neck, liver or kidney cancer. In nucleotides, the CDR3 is TGTGCCAGCAGTCACCCGGGACAGGGATGGACTGAAGCTTTCTTT. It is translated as CASSHPGQGWTEAFF.